This entry lists 27 T cell receptor beta chains sequenced from one sample in a study of immune evolution from preneoplasia to lung adenocarcinoma. Sequenced by immunoSEQ multiplex PCR; TCRdb stores in-frame clones only, minus some. Here the sample spans about 26,000 clones, around 74% being singletons. The sample consisted of FFPE invasive lung adenocarcinoma tissue. The receptors originated from a person between 55 and 70 years old with invasive lung adenocarcinoma. Some clones in this sample may be carry-over from other donors' samples.

V and J are TRBV9 and TRBJ2-7, with 8 positions matching TRBD2. J was trimmed by 4 bases and V by 4 bases; bases with no gene match: 16. CDR1 is SGDLS and CDR2 is YYNGEE in the germline V gene. The CDR3 has 17 residues. CDR3 sequence: CASSPQGHNGRGYEQYF. The CDR3 nucleotides read TGTGCCAGCAGCCCACAGGGTCATAACGGGAGGGGATACGAGCAGTACTTC.

CDR3: CASSPMTGSYTEAFF. In DNA, the CDR3 is TGTGCCAGCTCACCCATGACAGGTTCCTACACTGAAGCTTTCTTT. This sequence joins TRBV18 and TRBJ1-1, with D tentatively TRBD1 (6 bases). The germline V gene encodes CDR1 KGHSH and CDR2 LQKENI. V was clipped by 3 bases and J by 3 bases, with 14 bases between them. This CDR3 contains 15 residues.

CDR3 nucleotide sequence: TGTGCCAGCACCACTATGGGGACCAAACGCTACGAGCAGTACTTC. Protein sequence: CASTTMGTKRYEQYF. The chain employs TRBV28 and TRBJ2-7, with D perhaps being TRBD1 or TRBD2 (5 bases each). The germline V gene encodes CDR1 MDHEN and CDR2 SYDVKM. The length of the CDR3 is 15 residues. V was cut by 7 bases and J by 3 bases, with 19 bases left in between.

This chain connects TRBV4-1 to TRBJ2-1, with D tentatively TRBD1 (6 bases). CDR3 length equals 14 residues. V gave up 3 bases and J gave up 4 bases, with 10 bases separating them. Germline CDR1 reads MGHRA; CDR2 reads YSYEKL. CDR3 region: CASSHRTDYNEQFF. The CDR3 coding sequence is TGCGCCAGCAGCCATCGGACAGATTACAATGAGCAGTTCTTC.

CDR3 protein: CASSATTGKETQYF. For the CDR3, the DNA is TGTGCCAGTAGTGCCACCACAGGGAAAGAGACCCAGTACTTC. The chain has TRBV19 and TRBJ2-5; TRBD1 might be the D (6 bases). The V end was cut by 5 bases, the J end by 3 bases, with 13 bases between. This CDR3 is 14 amino acids long. In germline, CDR1 is LNHDA, CDR2 SQIVND (reference sequence).

The chain combines TRBV6-1 with TRBJ1-2, with TRBD1 identical over 7 bases. Germline V gene data show CDR1 as MNHNS and CDR2 as SASEGT. This CDR3 spans 13 amino acids. Losses at the gene ends were 3 bases for V and 5 bases for J; bases not matched to a gene: 3. The CDR3 here is CASSERQGYGYTF. As DNA, the CDR3 is TGTGCCAGCAGTGAGAGACAGGGTTATGGCTACACCTTC.

This clone has more than one count but fewer than ten. The chain has TRBV19 and TRBJ2-2; D assignment may be TRBD1 or TRBD2 (7 bases each). CDR3 length: 18 residues. V was pared by 3 bases and J by 4 bases, with 21 bases between. The germline V gene has CDR1 LNHDA and CDR2 SQIVND (reference sequence). CDR3 nucleotides: TGTGCCAGTAGTATTTCCAGCCGGGGAGGGGGCCGCACCGGGGAGCTGTTTTTT. Its protein product is CASSISSRGGGRTGELFF.

V usage is TRBV6-1 and J usage is TRBJ2-7; maybe TRBD1 (5 bases). The germline CDR1 and CDR2 sequences are MNHNS and SASEGT. The CDR3 contains 14 residues. Trimming cost V 6 bases and J 3 bases, with 15 bases left between them. CDR3 protein: CASRLQGYVYEQYF. The CDR3 nucleotides are TGTGCCAGCAGGCTCCAGGGTTACGTCTACGAGCAGTACTTC.

The table lists this clone with a count of one. The V gene is TRBV6-1, the J gene TRBJ2-2; D remains ambiguous. The CDR3 is made up of 16 amino acids. The V end lost 2 bases, the J end lost 10 bases, and 20 bases lay between the germline ends. Germline V lookup: CDR1 MNHNS, CDR2 SASEGT. The CDR3 is CASSESPIRLSVELFF. The CDR3 nucleotides read TGTGCCAGCAGTGAATCCCCGATTCGGTTAAGTGTGGAGCTGTTTTTT.

This clone has only one observation. In DNA form, the CDR3 reads TGTGCCAGCTCACCACCGAACACAGATACGCAGTATTTT. Protein sequence: CASSPPNTDTQYF. The chain combines TRBV18 with TRBJ2-3; D is unclear. The V gene lost 0 bases and the J gene lost 2 bases, with 3 bases spanning the gap. CDR1 KGHSH and CDR2 LQKENI come from the germline V gene. CDR3 length: 13 amino acids.

V is TRBV6-6 and J is TRBJ1-1, with D possibly matching TRBD1 (5 bases). Germline assignment: CDR1 MNHNY and CDR2 SVGAGI (reference sequence). With 8 bases removed from V and 4 bases from J, the gap between germline ends came to 17 bases. The CDR3 sequence is 14 residues long. The DNA of the CDR3 is TGTGCCAGCTCTTCTGGGCAGGGATTCACTGAAGCTTTCTTT. Protein product: CASSSGQGFTEAFF.

This chain connects TRBV29-1 to TRBJ1-2, with D uncertain. Germline CDR1 and CDR2: SQVTM and ANQGSEA. Trimming removed 4 bases at V and 6 bases at J, with 12 bases between. This CDR3 has 12 amino acids. The CDR3 coding sequence is TGCAGCGTTGCTTTAATGGGTGATGGCTACACCTTC. Its protein is CSVALMGDGYTF.

The rearrangement uses TRBV15 and TRBJ1-3; D is possibly TRBD1 (5 bases). The V end was cut by 0 bases, the J end by 6 bases, with 12 bases between. Germline-derived CDR1 and CDR2 are LNHNV and YYDKDF (reference sequence). This CDR3 is built from 15 residues. The CDR3 coding sequence is TGTGCCACCAGCAGAGATTATTCAGGGACAAACACCATATATTTT. This encodes CATSRDYSGTNTIYF.

This clone came up a few times. V gene TRBV28 combines with J gene TRBJ2-7, with 7 bases identical to TRBD2. Germline V gives CDR1 MDHEN, CDR2 SYDVKM. J lost 3 bases, V lost 5 bases, and 22 bases had no gene match. The CDR3 runs to 19 residues. The CDR3 protein is CASSPPGRARMSSGYEQYF. The CDR3, as DNA: TGTGCCAGCAGTCCACCTGGGAGGGCCAGGATGTCTAGCGGCTACGAGCAGTACTTC. Full variable domain (missing parts from reference TRBV28 and TRBJ2-7): DVKVTQSSRYLVKRTGEKVFLECVQDMDHENMFWYRQDPGLGLRLIYFSYDVKMKEKGDIPEGYSVSREKKERFSLILESASTNQTSMYLCASSPPGRARMSSGYEQYFGPGTRLTVT.

The CDR3 loop reads CASSRKRGQETQYF. CDR3 DNA: TGTGCCAGCAGCAGAAAGCGGGGGCAAGAGACCCAGTACTTC. The chain employs TRBV7-2 and TRBJ2-5, with TRBD2 matching over 8 bases. This CDR3 is built from 14 residues. Germline CDR1 reads SGHTA; CDR2 reads FQGNSA. The trim removed 5 bases at V and 2 bases at J, leaving 4 bases unmatched.

The rearrangement links TRBV10-3 to TRBJ2-3, with 9 bases identical to TRBD2. The CDR3 is made up of 16 amino acids. The J segment lost 2 bases and the V segment lost 3 bases, leaving 6 bases of the junction unmatched. Germline lookup yields CDR1 ENHRY and CDR2 SYGVKD. The CDR3 sequence is CAISDGLAGTTDTQYF. The CDR3, as DNA: TGTGCCATCAGTGATGGGCTAGCGGGAACCACAGATACGCAGTATTTT.

The chain joins TRBV19 to TRBJ1-1; TRBD1 matches 12 bases. Germline V lookup: CDR1 LNHDA, CDR2 SQIVND (reference sequence). The CDR3 is 15 amino acids. V lost 5 bases and J lost 3; bases outside the gene matches: 4. CDR3 DNA: TGTGCCAGTAGTGGGACAGGGGGCAGATACACTGAAGCTTTCTTT. It encodes CASSGTGGRYTEAFF.

V gene TRBV6-5 combines with J gene TRBJ1-1; D not certain. The V end was cut by 10 bases, the J end by 7 bases, with 13 bases between. CDR1 MNHEY and CDR2 SVGAGI come from the germline V gene. This CDR3 spans 11 amino acids. The CDR3 loop is CATSRGREAFF. The CDR3 nucleotides read TGTGCCACCTCGAGAGGGCGTGAAGCTTTCTTT.

The V call is TRBV7-2, the J call TRBJ2-2; D ambiguous. Trimming stripped 3 bases from V and 3 bases from J, with 11 bases between. The CDR3 runs to 15 residues. CDR1 SGHTA and CDR2 FQGNSA come from the germline V gene. For the CDR3, the DNA is TGTGCCAGCAGCTTGGTTGTGGGATACACCGGGGAGCTGTTTTTT. Its protein product is CASSLVVGYTGELFF.

CDR3 region: CASGGSGNTIYF. The CDR3 bases are TGTGCCAGCGGGGGTTCTGGAAACACCATATATTTT. The chain couples TRBV9 to TRBJ1-3, with D possibly TRBD1 on 5 matching bases. With 7 bases removed from V and 1 base from J, the gap between germline ends came to 6 bases. The CDR3 has 12 amino acids. Germline V gene sequence: CDR1 SGDLS, CDR2 YYNGEE.

This clone is classed as medium-sized (0.01 to 0.1%). V usage is TRBV11-3 and J usage is TRBJ2-5, with D hard to call. CDR1 is SGHNT, CDR2 YENEEA, per germline. Trimming took 2 bases from V and 7 from J, leaving 8 bases between them. CDR3 length equals 12 residues. This CDR3 is CASSLRVGTQYF. The CDR3 coding sequence is TGTGCCAGCAGCTTACGGGTCGGGACCCAGTACTTC. The whole variable domain, remainder taken from reference TRBV11-3 and TRBJ2-5, is EAGVVQSPRYKIIEKKQPVAFWCNPISGHNTLYWYLQNLGQGPELLIRYENEEAVDDSQLPKDRFSAERLKGVDSTLKIQPAELGDSAVYLCASSLRVGTQYFGPGTRLLVL.

The genes are TRBV9 and TRBJ2-7, with 9 bases fitting TRBD1. Looked up from germline, CDR1 is SGDLS and CDR2 is YYNGEE. CDR3 length: 17 amino acids. V trimming: 4 bases; J trimming: 6 bases; junction bases outside the gene matches: 17. CDR3 loop: CASSLGGPRQGVLEQYF. The CDR3 DNA follows: TGTGCCAGCAGCTTGGGGGGGCCTAGACAGGGGGTCCTCGAGCAGTACTTC.

The chain links TRBV21-1 to TRBJ2-2; the table's D call TRBD1 went unverified against the DNA. TRBV21-1 constitutes a pseudogene. The CDR3 has 15 amino acids. CDR3 nucleotide sequence: TGTGCCAGCAGCAAGTGGAGGGGGCGTACCGGGGAGCTGTTTTTT. Translation gives CASSKWRGRTGELFF.

This clone was recorded a few times. The CDR3 nucleotides read TGTGCCAGCAGTCCCAGGACAGACCCCTCTGGGGCCAACGTCCTGACTTTC. Translating gives CASSPRTDPSGANVLTF. V usage is TRBV27 and J usage is TRBJ2-6; possibly TRBD1 for D (6 bases). The V end lost 5 bases, the J end lost 0 bases, and 14 bases lay between the germline ends. CDR3 length equals 17 residues. CDR1 and CDR2 from the germline V gene are MNHEY and SMNVEV (reference sequence). The complete variable domain, with remaining parts taken from reference TRBV27 and TRBJ2-6, reads EAQVTQNPRYLITVTGKKLTVTCSQNMNHEYMSWYRQDPGLGLRQIYYSMNVEVTDKGDVPEGYKVSRKEKRNFPLILESPSPNQTSLYFCASSPRTDPSGANVLTFGAGSRLTVL.

Judged by abundance, this clone is medium-sized. The V call is TRBV29-1, the J call TRBJ1-1; D is perhaps TRBD1 (6 bases). V was pared by 7 bases and J by 7 bases, with 19 bases between. This CDR3 has 13 amino acids. Germline-derived CDR1 and CDR2 are SQVTM and ANQGSEA. CDR3 bases: TGCAGCGGCTTAGGGCCGGGGGCAGGTGAAGCTTTCTTT. Translated: CSGLGPGAGEAFF.

The chain has TRBV30 and TRBJ2-3; D may be TRBD1 (6 bases). Trimming shortened V by 3 bases and J by 5 bases, and 15 bases separated the two germline ends. The CDR3 spans 14 residues. Per germline, CDR1 GTSNPN and CDR2 SVGIG (reference sequence). The CDR3 protein is CAWSVRTAKDTQYF. CDR3 coding DNA: TGTGCCTGGAGCGTTAGGACAGCTAAAGATACGCAGTATTTT.

This chain joins TRBV5-1 and TRBJ2-3; D is perhaps TRBD1 or TRBD2 (5 bases each). Trimming left V 4 bases short and J 6 bases short, with 15 bases between. This CDR3 is built from 14 residues. Germline CDR1 reads SGHRS; CDR2 reads YFSETQ. For the CDR3, the DNA is TGCGCCAGCAGCCCCGGGACGTCCGCTGATACGCAGTATTTT. Encoded protein: CASSPGTSADTQYF.